This is a list of T cell receptor beta chains from one sample in a study of blood T cell repertoires in COVID-19. Generated by immunoSEQ multiplex PCR, the TCRdb table keeps only in-frame clones and is missing some. Among 200,000 to 250,000 clones listed, 88% were seen once. The sequencing input was PBMCs or T cells enriched from blood (not recorded which). The source of these receptors is a woman aged 30 to 39 who had recovered from COVID-19. Each CDR3 is given with its conserved first and last residue. Each record gives: J gene, clone size, V gene, D gene, CDR3 DNA, CDR3 protein. The D gene is left open where the match is weak. Size tells how often a clone was seen (once, few, many) or the class of an expanded clone, and some rows leave it out.

j_call: TRBJ1-4; clone_size: .; v_call: TRBV5-1; d_call: TRBD1; cdr3_nt: TGCGCCAGCAGCCTCCTAGGGGGCCGCGGTGAAAAACTGTTTTTT; cdr3_aa: CASSLLGGRGEKLFF
j_call: TRBJ2-1; clone_size: few; v_call: TRBV10-3; d_call: .; cdr3_nt: TGTGCCATCAGTGTCATTCCCCAAGACAGCTCCTACAATGAGCAGTTCTTC; cdr3_aa: CAISVIPQDSSYNEQFF
j_call: TRBJ1-4; clone_size: .; v_call: TRBV7-8; d_call: .; cdr3_nt: TGTGCCAGCAGCCCGGGGACAGAAAAACTGTTTTTT; cdr3_aa: CASSPGTEKLFF
j_call: TRBJ1-3; clone_size: .; v_call: TRBV15; d_call: .; cdr3_nt: TGTGCCACCAGCAGAGATAGCATAAACTCTGGAAACACCATATATTTT; cdr3_aa: CATSRDSINSGNTIYF
j_call: TRBJ2-1; clone_size: .; v_call: TRBV6-5; d_call: TRBD1; cdr3_nt: TGTGCCAGCAGTTGGGCCGCCAGGGGGACCTACAATGAGCAGTTCTTC; cdr3_aa: CASSWAARGTYNEQFF
j_call: TRBJ2-5; clone_size: once; v_call: TRBV19; d_call: TRBD2; cdr3_nt: TGTGCCAGTAGTAAGACAGCTAGCGGTGGAGAGACCCAGTACTTC; cdr3_aa: CASSKTASGGETQYF
j_call: TRBJ1-5; clone_size: .; v_call: TRBV19; d_call: .; cdr3_nt: TGTGCCAGTAGTATAGTACCAGATAGCAATCAGCCCCAGCATTTT; cdr3_aa: CASSIVPDSNQPQHF
j_call: TRBJ2-7; clone_size: .; v_call: TRBV6-2/TRBV6-3; d_call: TRBD2; cdr3_nt: TGTGCCAGCAGTGGACTAGCGGCCTACGAGCAGTACTTC; cdr3_aa: CASSGLAAYEQYF
j_call: TRBJ1-6; clone_size: .; v_call: TRBV2; d_call: .; cdr3_nt: TGTGCCAGCAATGGAGGGTATAATTCACCCCTCCACTTT; cdr3_aa: CASNGGYNSPLHF
j_call: TRBJ2-7; clone_size: .; v_call: TRBV5-1; d_call: TRBD2; cdr3_nt: TGCGCCAGCAGCCTGGGGACTAATTTCGAGCAGTACTTC; cdr3_aa: CASSLGTNFEQYF
j_call: TRBJ1-4; clone_size: .; v_call: TRBV5-5; d_call: TRBD1; cdr3_nt: TGTGCCAGCAGCCTCGGGACAGCTGGAGAAAAACTGTTTTTT; cdr3_aa: CASSLGTAGEKLFF
j_call: TRBJ1-5; clone_size: .; v_call: TRBV28; d_call: .; cdr3_nt: TGTGCCAGCAGTGATGGACAGTCGTATCAGCCCCAGCATTTT; cdr3_aa: CASSDGQSYQPQHF
j_call: TRBJ2-3; clone_size: .; v_call: TRBV7-3; d_call: TRBD1; cdr3_nt: TGTGCCAGCAGCTTGTCCAGCCAGGGGGATAGCACAGATACGCAGTATTTT; cdr3_aa: CASSLSSQGDSTDTQYF
j_call: TRBJ2-1; clone_size: .; v_call: TRBV7-6; d_call: TRBD2; cdr3_nt: TGTGCCAGCAGCTTAGGTCTAGCGGGCTACAATGAGCAGTTCTTC; cdr3_aa: CASSLGLAGYNEQFF
j_call: TRBJ2-5; clone_size: once; v_call: TRBV20-1; d_call: .; cdr3_nt: TGCAGTGGCCAGGGCCAAGAGACCCAGTACTTC; cdr3_aa: CSGQGQETQYF
j_call: TRBJ1-2; clone_size: .; v_call: TRBV12-3/TRBV12-4; d_call: .; cdr3_nt: TGTGCCAGCAGTTTTCAGGGATACGGCTACACCTTC; cdr3_aa: CASSFQGYGYTF
j_call: TRBJ1-2; clone_size: .; v_call: TRBV4-3; d_call: .; cdr3_nt: TGCGCCAGCAGCCAGATCAGGGGTGTCAACTATGGCTACACCTTC; cdr3_aa: CASSQIRGVNYGYTF
j_call: TRBJ1-2; clone_size: .; v_call: TRBV5-1; d_call: .; cdr3_nt: TGCGCCAGCAGCTTGGCCTCGTCCACGAGGGGCTACACCTTC; cdr3_aa: CASSLASSTRGYTF
j_call: TRBJ1-2; clone_size: .; v_call: TRBV5-6; d_call: .; cdr3_nt: TGTGCCAGCAGCTTGGACGAGGCAGGCTACACCTTC; cdr3_aa: CASSLDEAGYTF
j_call: TRBJ2-4; clone_size: .; v_call: TRBV12-5; d_call: .; cdr3_nt: TGTGCTAGTGGGACTCAGCAAAACATTCAGTACTTC; cdr3_aa: CASGTQQNIQYF
j_call: TRBJ1-2; clone_size: once; v_call: TRBV19; d_call: TRBD1; cdr3_nt: TGTGCCAGTGGGACAGGGGGAGGCTACACCTTC; cdr3_aa: CASGTGGGYTF
j_call: TRBJ1-2; clone_size: .; v_call: TRBV11-2; d_call: TRBD1; cdr3_nt: TGTGCCAGCAGCGAAGGACAGGGCAACTATGGCTACACCTTC; cdr3_aa: CASSEGQGNYGYTF
j_call: TRBJ1-1; clone_size: .; v_call: TRBV7-7; d_call: .; cdr3_nt: TGTGCCAGCAGCCCAGAAGCTTTCTTT; cdr3_aa: CASSPEAFF
j_call: TRBJ2-3; clone_size: .; v_call: TRBV6-2/TRBV6-3; d_call: TRBD2; cdr3_nt: TGTGCCAGCAGTCAACGGGGGGGAATAAGGACAGATACGCAGTATTTT; cdr3_aa: CASSQRGGIRTDTQYF
j_call: TRBJ1-5; clone_size: .; v_call: TRBV6-1; d_call: .; cdr3_nt: TGTGCCAGCAGTGAAGCACTCGGAGGGATCGGCAATCAGCCCCAGCATTTT; cdr3_aa: CASSEALGGIGNQPQHF
j_call: TRBJ2-1; clone_size: .; v_call: TRBV10-3; d_call: .; cdr3_nt: TGTGCCATCAACGAGGGTGCCTACAATGAGCAGTTCTTC; cdr3_aa: CAINEGAYNEQFF
j_call: TRBJ2-7; clone_size: .; v_call: TRBV19; d_call: .; cdr3_nt: TGTGCCAGTAGCGATCAGGGAATCTCCTACGAGCAGTACTTC; cdr3_aa: CASSDQGISYEQYF
j_call: TRBJ2-2; clone_size: .; v_call: TRBV12-3/TRBV12-4; d_call: .; cdr3_nt: TGTGCCAGCTCCCCCCTCCGAGCTTGGGAGCTGTTTTTT; cdr3_aa: CASSPLRAWELFF
j_call: TRBJ2-7; clone_size: .; v_call: TRBV9; d_call: .; cdr3_nt: TGTGCCAGCAGCGTGGGTGTGTCTAGTAGTTACGAGCAGTACTTC; cdr3_aa: CASSVGVSSSYEQYF
j_call: TRBJ1-3; clone_size: .; v_call: TRBV7-2; d_call: .; cdr3_nt: TGTGCCAGCAGCTTAGGGGGGGTGAGGACTGGAAACACCATATATTTT; cdr3_aa: CASSLGGVRTGNTIYF
j_call: TRBJ1-3; clone_size: .; v_call: TRBV19; d_call: .; cdr3_nt: TGTGCCAGTACCCAAGGAGGTAGAGACGCGAACACCATATATTTT; cdr3_aa: CASTQGGRDANTIYF
j_call: TRBJ2-7; clone_size: .; v_call: TRBV6-2/TRBV6-3; d_call: .; cdr3_nt: TGTGCCAGCAGTCACACCTACGAGCAGTACTTC; cdr3_aa: CASSHTYEQYF
j_call: TRBJ2-1; clone_size: .; v_call: TRBV11-2; d_call: TRBD2; cdr3_nt: TGTGCCAGCAGCTCGGGACTAGCCTCCCGCAATGAGCAGTTCTTC; cdr3_aa: CASSSGLASRNEQFF
j_call: TRBJ1-6; clone_size: few; v_call: TRBV12-5; d_call: TRBD1; cdr3_nt: TGTGCTAGTGGTCCCATGTGCAGGGGGAATTCACCCCTCCACTTT; cdr3_aa: CASGPMCRGNSPLHF
j_call: TRBJ1-1; clone_size: .; v_call: TRBV6-5; d_call: .; cdr3_nt: TGTGCCAGCAGCCGGGGAGGGGTTGAAGCTTTCTTT; cdr3_aa: CASSRGGVEAFF
j_call: TRBJ1-6; clone_size: .; v_call: TRBV5-4; d_call: TRBD1; cdr3_nt: TGTGCCAGCAGCTTGGGACAGGGCGGTTCACCCCTCCACTTT; cdr3_aa: CASSLGQGGSPLHF
j_call: TRBJ1-5; clone_size: .; v_call: TRBV5-1; d_call: .; cdr3_nt: TGCGCCAGCAGCTTGGCCGGGGGAGAGCCCCAGCATTTT; cdr3_aa: CASSLAGGEPQHF
j_call: TRBJ2-1; clone_size: .; v_call: TRBV4-1; d_call: .; cdr3_nt: TGCGCCAGCAGCCAAGAAGAGACGAGGGATGAGCAGTTCTTC; cdr3_aa: CASSQEETRDEQFF
j_call: TRBJ2-3; clone_size: .; v_call: TRBV5-1; d_call: TRBD1; cdr3_nt: TGCGCCAGCAGCTTGCCGGGACAGAGTGTAGATACGCAGTATTTT; cdr3_aa: CASSLPGQSVDTQYF
j_call: TRBJ1-1; clone_size: .; v_call: TRBV7-2; d_call: .; cdr3_nt: TGTGCCAGCAGCTTTCCCCGTGGGGGCTACACTGAAGCTTTCTTT; cdr3_aa: CASSFPRGGYTEAFF
j_call: TRBJ1-2; clone_size: .; v_call: TRBV2; d_call: .; cdr3_nt: TGTGCCAGCAGCAGGGAAGTCTATGGCTACACCTTC; cdr3_aa: CASSREVYGYTF
j_call: TRBJ1-1; clone_size: .; v_call: TRBV2; d_call: TRBD1; cdr3_nt: TGTGCCAGCAGTAATCAGGGGGGATCGACTGAAGCTTTCTTT; cdr3_aa: CASSNQGGSTEAFF
j_call: TRBJ2-1; clone_size: few; v_call: TRBV3-1/TRBV3-2; d_call: .; cdr3_nt: TGTGCCAGCAGTACCCTCTTGGGCCCTTTATACAATGAGCAGTTCTTC; cdr3_aa: CASSTLLGPLYNEQFF
j_call: TRBJ1-4; clone_size: .; v_call: TRBV18; d_call: TRBD1; cdr3_nt: TGTGCCAGCTCACTTTCCGGGACAGGGAATGAAAAACTGTTTTTT; cdr3_aa: CASSLSGTGNEKLFF
j_call: TRBJ1-3; clone_size: .; v_call: TRBV5-6; d_call: TRBD1; cdr3_nt: TGTGCCAGCAGCCCGGGGACAGCCTCTGGAAACACCATATATTTT; cdr3_aa: CASSPGTASGNTIYF